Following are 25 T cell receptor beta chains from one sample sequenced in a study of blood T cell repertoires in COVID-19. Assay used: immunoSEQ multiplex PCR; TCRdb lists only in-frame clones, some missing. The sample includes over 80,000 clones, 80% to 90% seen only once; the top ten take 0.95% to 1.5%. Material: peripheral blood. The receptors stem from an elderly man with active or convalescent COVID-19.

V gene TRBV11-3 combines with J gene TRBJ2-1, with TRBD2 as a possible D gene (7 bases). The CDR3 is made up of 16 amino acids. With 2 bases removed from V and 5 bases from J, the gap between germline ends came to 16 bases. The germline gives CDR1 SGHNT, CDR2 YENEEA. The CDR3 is CASSLFGRGGNNEQFF. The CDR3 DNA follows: TGTGCCAGCAGCTTATTTGGCAGGGGAGGGAACAATGAGCAGTTCTTC. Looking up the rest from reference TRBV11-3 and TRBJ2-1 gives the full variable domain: EAGVVQSPRYKIIEKKQPVAFWCNPISGHNTLYWYLQNLGQGPELLIRYENEEAVDDSQLPKDRFSAERLKGVDSTLKIQPAELGDSAVYLCASSLFGRGGNNEQFFGPGTRLTVL.

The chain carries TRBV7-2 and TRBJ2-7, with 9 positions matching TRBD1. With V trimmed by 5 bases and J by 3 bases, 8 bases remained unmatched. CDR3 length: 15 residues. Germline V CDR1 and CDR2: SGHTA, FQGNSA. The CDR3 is CASSHSTGGSYEQYF. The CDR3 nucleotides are TGTGCCAGCAGCCATTCGACAGGGGGGAGCTACGAGCAGTACTTC. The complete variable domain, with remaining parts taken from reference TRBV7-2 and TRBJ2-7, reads GAGVSQSPSNKVTEKGKDVELRCDPISGHTALYWYRQSLGQGLEFLIYFQGNSAPDKSGLPSDRFSAERTGGSVSTLTIQRTQQEDSAVYLCASSHSTGGSYEQYFGPGTRLTVT.

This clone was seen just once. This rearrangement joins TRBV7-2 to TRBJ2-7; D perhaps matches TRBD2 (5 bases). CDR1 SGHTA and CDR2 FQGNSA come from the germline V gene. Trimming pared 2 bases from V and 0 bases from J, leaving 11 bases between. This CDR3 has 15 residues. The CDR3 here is CASSLRRVPSYEQYF. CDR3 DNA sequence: TGTGCCAGCAGCTTAAGGCGGGTGCCCTCCTACGAGCAGTACTTC.

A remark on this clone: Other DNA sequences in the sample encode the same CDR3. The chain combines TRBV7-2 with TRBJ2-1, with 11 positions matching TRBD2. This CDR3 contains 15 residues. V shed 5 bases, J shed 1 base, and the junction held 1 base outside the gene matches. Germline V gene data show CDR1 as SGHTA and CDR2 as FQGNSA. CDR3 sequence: CASSRTSGSYNEQFF. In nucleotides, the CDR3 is TGTGCCAGCAGCCGGACTAGCGGGTCCTACAATGAGCAGTTCTTC.

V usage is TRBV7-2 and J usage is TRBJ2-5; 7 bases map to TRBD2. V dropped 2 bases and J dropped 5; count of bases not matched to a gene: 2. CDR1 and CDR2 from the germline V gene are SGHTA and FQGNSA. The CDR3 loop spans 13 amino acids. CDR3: CASSLQLAETQYF. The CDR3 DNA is TGTGCCAGCAGCTTACAACTAGCGGAGACCCAGTACTTC.

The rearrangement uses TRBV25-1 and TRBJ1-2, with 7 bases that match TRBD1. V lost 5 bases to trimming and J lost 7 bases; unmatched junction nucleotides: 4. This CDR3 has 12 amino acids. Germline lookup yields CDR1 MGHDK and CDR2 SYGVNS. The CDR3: CASSPGTVGYTF. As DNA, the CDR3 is TGTGCCAGCAGTCCGGGGACAGTTGGCTACACCTTC.

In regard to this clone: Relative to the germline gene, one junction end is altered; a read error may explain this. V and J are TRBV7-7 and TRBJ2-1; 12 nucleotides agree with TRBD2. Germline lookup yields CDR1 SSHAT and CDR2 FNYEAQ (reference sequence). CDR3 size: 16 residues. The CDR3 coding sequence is TGTGCTAGCAGCGAACTAGCGGGAGGTCCCTACAATGAGCAGTTCTTC. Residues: CASSELAGGPYNEQFF.

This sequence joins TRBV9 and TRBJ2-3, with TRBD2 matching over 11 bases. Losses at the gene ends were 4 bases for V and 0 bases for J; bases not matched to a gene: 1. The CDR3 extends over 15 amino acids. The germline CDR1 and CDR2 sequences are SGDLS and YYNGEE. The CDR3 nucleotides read TGTGCCAGCAGCTGGACTAGCGGGAGCACAGATACGCAGTATTTT. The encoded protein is CASSWTSGSTDTQYF.

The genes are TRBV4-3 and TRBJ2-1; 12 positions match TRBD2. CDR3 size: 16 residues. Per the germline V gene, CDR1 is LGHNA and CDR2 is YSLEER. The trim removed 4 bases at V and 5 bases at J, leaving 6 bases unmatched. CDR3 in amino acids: CASSPRLAGDHNEQFF. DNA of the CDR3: TGCGCCAGCAGCCCCCGACTAGCGGGGGATCACAATGAGCAGTTCTTC.

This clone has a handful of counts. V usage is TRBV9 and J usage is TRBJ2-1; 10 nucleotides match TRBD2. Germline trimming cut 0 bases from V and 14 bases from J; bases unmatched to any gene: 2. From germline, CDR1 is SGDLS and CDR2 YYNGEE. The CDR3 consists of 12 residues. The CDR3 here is CASSVGLAGEFF. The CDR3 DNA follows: TGTGCCAGCAGCGTAGGCCTAGCGGGAGAGTTCTTC.

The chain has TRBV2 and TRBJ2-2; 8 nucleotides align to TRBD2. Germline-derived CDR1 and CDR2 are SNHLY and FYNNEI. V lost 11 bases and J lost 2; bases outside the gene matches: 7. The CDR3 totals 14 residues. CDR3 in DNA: TGTGCCCATACTAGCGGAGGTAACACCGGGGAGCTGTTTTTT. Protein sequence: CAHTSGGNTGELFF.

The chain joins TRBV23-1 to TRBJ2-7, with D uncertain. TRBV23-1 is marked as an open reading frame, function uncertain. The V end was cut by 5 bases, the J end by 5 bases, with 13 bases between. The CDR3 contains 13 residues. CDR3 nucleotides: TGCGCCAGCAGTAAGTGCGCTGTCCACGAGCAGTACTTC. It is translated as CASSKCAVHEQYF.

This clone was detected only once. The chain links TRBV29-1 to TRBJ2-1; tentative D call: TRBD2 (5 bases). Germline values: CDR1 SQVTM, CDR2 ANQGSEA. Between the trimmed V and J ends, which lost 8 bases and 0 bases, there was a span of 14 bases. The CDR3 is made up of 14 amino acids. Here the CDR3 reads CSFFGESSYNEQFF. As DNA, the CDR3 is TGCAGCTTCTTCGGGGAAAGCTCCTACAATGAGCAGTTCTTC.

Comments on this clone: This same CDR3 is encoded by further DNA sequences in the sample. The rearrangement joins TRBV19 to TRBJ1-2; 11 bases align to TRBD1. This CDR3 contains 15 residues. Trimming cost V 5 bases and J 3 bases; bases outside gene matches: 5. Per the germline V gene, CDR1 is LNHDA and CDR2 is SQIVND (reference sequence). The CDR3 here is CASSSGQGAYYGYTF. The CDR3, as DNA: TGTGCCAGTAGTTCAGGACAGGGGGCTTACTATGGCTACACCTTC.

CDR3 loop: CASSRNPMASGRAFGAGELFF. The CDR3 coding sequence is TGTGCCAGCAGCCGAAACCCCATGGCTAGCGGGAGGGCCTTTGGAGCCGGGGAGCTGTTTTTT. This rearrangement joins TRBV6-6 to TRBJ2-2, with TRBD2 matching over 12 bases. CDR3 size: 21 residues. J was trimmed by 6 bases and V by 6 bases; bases with no gene match: 23. CDR1 is MNHNY, CDR2 SVGAGI, per germline (reference sequence).

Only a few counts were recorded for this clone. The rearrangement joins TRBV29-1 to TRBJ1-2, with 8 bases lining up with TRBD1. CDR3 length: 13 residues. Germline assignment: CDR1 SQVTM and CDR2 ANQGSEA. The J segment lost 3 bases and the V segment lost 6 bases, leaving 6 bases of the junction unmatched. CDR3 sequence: CSVLLTGDYGYTF. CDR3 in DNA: TGCAGCGTCCTGCTGACAGGGGACTATGGCTACACCTTC.

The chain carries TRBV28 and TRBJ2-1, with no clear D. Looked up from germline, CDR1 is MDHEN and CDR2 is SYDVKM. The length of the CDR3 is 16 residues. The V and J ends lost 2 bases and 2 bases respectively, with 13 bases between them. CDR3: CASSLGGPQTYNEQFF. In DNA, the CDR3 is TGTGCCAGCAGTTTAGGTGGCCCGCAAACCTACAATGAGCAGTTCTTC.

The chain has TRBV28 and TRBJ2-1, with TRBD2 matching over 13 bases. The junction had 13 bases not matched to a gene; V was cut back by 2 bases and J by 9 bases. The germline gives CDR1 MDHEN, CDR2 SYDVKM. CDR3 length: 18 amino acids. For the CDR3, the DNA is TGTGCCAGCAGTTTAGGGGGGCAGCCGGGACTAGCGGGAAGTGAGCAGTTCTTC. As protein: CASSLGGQPGLAGSEQFF. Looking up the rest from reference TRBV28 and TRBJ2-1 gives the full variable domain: DVKVTQSSRYLVKRTGEKVFLECVQDMDHENMFWYRQDPGLGLRLIYFSYDVKMKEKGDIPEGYSVSREKKERFSLILESASTNQTSMYLCASSLGGQPGLAGSEQFFGPGTRLTVL.

CDR3 sequence: CASSLRGQPFYEQYF. CDR3 DNA sequence: TGTGCCAGCAGCTTACGGGGACAGCCTTTCTACGAGCAGTACTTC. This sequence joins TRBV11-1 and TRBJ2-7, with 7 bases matching TRBD1. The length of the CDR3 is 15 residues. The V gene's germline CDR1 is SGHAT and CDR2 FQDESV (reference sequence). The ends lost 2 bases at V and 3 bases at J; junction bases unmatched: 7.

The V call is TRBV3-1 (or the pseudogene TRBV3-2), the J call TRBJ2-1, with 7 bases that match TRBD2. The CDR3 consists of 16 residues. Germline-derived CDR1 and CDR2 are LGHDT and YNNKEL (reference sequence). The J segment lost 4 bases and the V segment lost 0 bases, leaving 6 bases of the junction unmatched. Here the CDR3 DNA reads TGTGCCAGCAGCCAAGAAGGCGGGAGTAGGTACAATGAGCAGTTCTTC. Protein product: CASSQEGGSRYNEQFF.

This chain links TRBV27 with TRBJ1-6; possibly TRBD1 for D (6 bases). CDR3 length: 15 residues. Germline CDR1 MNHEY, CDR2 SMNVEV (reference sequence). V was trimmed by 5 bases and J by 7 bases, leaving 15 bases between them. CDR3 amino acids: CASSPQGYRNSPLHF. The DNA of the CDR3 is TGTGCCAGCAGTCCACAGGGATATAGGAATTCACCCCTCCACTTT.

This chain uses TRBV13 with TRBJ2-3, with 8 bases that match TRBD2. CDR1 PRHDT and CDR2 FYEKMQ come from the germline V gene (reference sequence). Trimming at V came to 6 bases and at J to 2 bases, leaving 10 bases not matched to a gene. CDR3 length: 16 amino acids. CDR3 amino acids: CASRPTSGTFTDTQYF. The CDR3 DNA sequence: TGTGCCAGCAGGCCCACTAGCGGCACCTTCACAGATACGCAGTATTTT.

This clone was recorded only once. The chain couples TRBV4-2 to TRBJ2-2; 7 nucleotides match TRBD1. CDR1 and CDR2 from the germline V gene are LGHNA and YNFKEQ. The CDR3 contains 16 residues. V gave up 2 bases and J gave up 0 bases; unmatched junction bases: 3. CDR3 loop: CASSQKGQPNTGELFF. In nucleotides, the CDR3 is TGTGCCAGCAGCCAAAAGGGACAGCCGAACACCGGGGAGCTGTTTTTT.

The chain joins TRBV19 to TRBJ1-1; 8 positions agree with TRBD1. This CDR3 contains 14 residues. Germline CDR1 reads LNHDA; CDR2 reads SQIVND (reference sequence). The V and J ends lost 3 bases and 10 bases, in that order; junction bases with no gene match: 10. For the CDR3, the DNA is TGTGCCAGTAGTATGGGACAGGACCCCAGGGGAGCTTTCTTT. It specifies CASSMGQDPRGAFF.

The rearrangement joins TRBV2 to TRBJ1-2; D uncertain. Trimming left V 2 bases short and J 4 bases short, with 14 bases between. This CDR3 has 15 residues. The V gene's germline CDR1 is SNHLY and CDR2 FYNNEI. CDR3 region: CASSEPRDSSYGYTF. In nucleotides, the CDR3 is TGTGCCAGCAGTGAACCGCGAGATTCGTCCTATGGCTACACCTTC.